The 20 T cell receptor beta chains below come from one sample, sequenced in a study of cytomegalovirus exposure and HLA in healthy donors (dated by TCRdb to about 2017). The library relied on the immunoSEQ multiplex PCR assay. A mixture of 60 forward primers for TCR Vbeta segments and 13 reverse primers for TCR Jbeta segments was used in the multiplex PCR. TCRdb holds this immuneACCESS table with in-frame rearrangements only. Some clones are missing; in checked studies, unresolved V genes explain under half, and the rest has no known cause. This sample is represented by 180,000 or so clones; about 80% of them were singletons. Less than 4.5% of the sample rests with the top ten. The sample consisted of PBMCs. The receptors here all came from a woman in her sixties in good health and CMV-seropositive.

This rearrangement joins TRBV6-1 to TRBJ2-5, with 8 bases that match TRBD1. V lost 2 bases, J lost 5 bases, and 7 bases stayed unmatched. Germline CDR1 is MNHNS and CDR2 is SASEGT. This CDR3 has 15 amino acids. The CDR3 region is CASSEPGQGVETQYF. DNA for the CDR3: TGTGCCAGCAGTGAACCTGGACAGGGCGTGGAGACCCAGTACTTC.

This sequence joins TRBV7-9 and TRBJ1-2, with TRBD1 identical over 10 bases. The ends lost 4 bases at V and 3 bases at J; junction bases unmatched: 5. The CDR3 is 15 amino acids. Germline CDR1 is SEHNR and CDR2 is FQNEAQ (reference sequence). The CDR3 sequence is CASSSRDRGYYGYTF. In DNA, the CDR3 is TGTGCCAGCAGCTCCCGGGACAGGGGTTACTATGGCTACACCTTC.

The rearrangement links TRBV14 to TRBJ2-5; D gene unclear. The CDR3 loop spans 14 amino acids. CDR1 is SGHDN, CDR2 FVKESK, per germline. V lost 1 base and J 4 bases, leaving 10 bases between the germline ends. The CDR3 sequence: CASSQATVPETQYF. CDR3 sequence (DNA): TGTGCCAGCAGCCAAGCAACTGTGCCAGAGACCCAGTACTTC.

This clone was detected only a few times. The chain links TRBV27 to TRBJ1-6, with D possibly being TRBD1 (6 bases). Per germline, CDR1 MNHEY and CDR2 SMNVEV (reference sequence). Trimming stripped 3 bases from V and 10 bases from J, with 7 bases between. The CDR3 contains 12 residues. CDR3 nucleotides: TGTGCCAGCAGTTTGAGGGGGTCACCCCTCCACTTT. Amino acids: CASSLRGSPLHF.

The chain carries TRBV30 and TRBJ2-7; tentatively, D is TRBD1 (5 bases). Germline loops: CDR1 GTSNPN, CDR2 SVGIG (reference sequence). V shed 0 bases and J shed 6 bases, with 9 bases lying between them. The CDR3 consists of 12 residues. As DNA, the CDR3 is TGTGCCTGGAGTGTACTGGGGCTCGAGCAGTACTTC. Translated, it gives CAWSVLGLEQYF.

As for this clone: A junction end diverges from the germline sequence, so it may reflect a read error. The chain links TRBV7-3 to TRBJ1-1; D ambiguous. Per germline, CDR1 SGHTA and CDR2 FQGTGA. There are 13 residues in the CDR3. The CDR3, as DNA: TGTGCCGGCAGCTCCACAGCGAACACTGAAGCTTTCTTT. Translating gives CAGSSTANTEAFF.

The V gene is TRBV7-9, the J gene TRBJ2-5, with 7 positions matching TRBD1. Germline V gives CDR1 SEHNR, CDR2 FQNEAQ (reference sequence). The V gene end was trimmed by 4 bases and the J gene end by 0 bases; junction bases not matched to a gene: 5. The CDR3 is 15 amino acids. The chain's CDR3 is CASSSTGFYQETQYF. As DNA, the CDR3 is TGTGCCAGCAGCTCGACAGGGTTCTACCAAGAGACCCAGTACTTC.

The chain carries TRBV11-2 and TRBJ2-7, with D possibly TRBD2 on 6 matching bases. V was clipped by 5 bases and J by 5 bases, with 13 bases between them. Germline V gene sequence: CDR1 SGHAT, CDR2 FQNNGV. The CDR3 extends over 13 amino acids. The CDR3 loop reads CASSTVLANEQYF. CDR3 DNA sequence: TGTGCCAGCAGCACTGTTCTAGCGAACGAGCAGTACTTC.

The chain recombines TRBV11-2 with TRBJ1-4; a weak D match, TRBD1 (6 bases). Trimming took off 1 base at V and 8 bases at J, with 17 bases between the two ends. This CDR3 has 16 amino acids. Germline values: CDR1 SGHAT, CDR2 FQNNGV. Here the CDR3 DNA reads TGTGCCAGCAGCTTAGGATGGGGGCTGGAAGGAGAAAAACTGTTTTTT. Its protein is CASSLGWGLEGEKLFF.

As to this clone: At one end, the junction sequence differs from germline, possibly due to a read error. V is TRBV7-9 and J is TRBJ1-2, with D uncertain. This CDR3 is 10 amino acids long. Per germline, CDR1 SEHNR and CDR2 FQNEAQ (reference sequence). CDR3 sequence reads: CSSTLGDVTF. The CDR3 bases are TGTTCCAGTACCCTCGGGGATGTGACCTTC. The whole variable domain, remainder taken from reference TRBV7-9 and TRBJ1-2, is DTGVSQNPRHKITKRGQNVTFRCDPISEHNRLYWYRQTLGQGPEFLTYFQNEAQLEKSRLLSDRFSAERPKGSFSTLEIQRTEQGDSAMYLCSSTLGDVTFGSGTRLTVV.

This clone was observed a few times. One end of the junction varies from germline; a read error may be responsible. This chain uses TRBV7-7 with TRBJ2-3, with 10 bases lining up with TRBD2. CDR3 length equals 15 residues. Germline V gene sequence: CDR1 SSHAT, CDR2 FNYEAQ (reference sequence). CDR3 coding DNA: TGTGCTAGCAGCATCAGCGGGAGGGCCACAGATACGCAGTATTTT. Protein: CASSISGRATDTQYF.

This chain links TRBV28 with TRBJ1-2; 8 nucleotides match TRBD1. The CDR3 extends over 15 amino acids. The V gene end was trimmed by 5 bases and the J gene end by 0 bases; junction bases not matched to a gene: 5. Germline loops: CDR1 MDHEN, CDR2 SYDVKM. The CDR3 here is CASSAGDRSNYGYTF. The DNA for the CDR3 is TGTGCCAGCAGTGCCGGGGACAGGTCTAACTATGGCTACACCTTC.

The CDR3 DNA sequence: TGCGCCAGCAGCCAAGAGTTAGTGGGAGTCACGGGGCAGCCCCAGCATTTT. Its protein product is CASSQELVGVTGQPQHF. This chain connects TRBV4-1 to TRBJ1-5; no reliable D call. CDR1 is MGHRA and CDR2 is YSYEKL in the germline V gene. The CDR3 runs to 17 residues. Trimming took off 0 bases at V and 7 bases at J, with 19 bases between the two ends.

The V call is TRBV7-2, the J call TRBJ1-2; TRBD1 aligns across 8 bases. V dropped 5 bases and J dropped 8; count of bases not matched to a gene: 7. The length of the CDR3 is 13 residues. Per germline, CDR1 SGHTA and CDR2 FQGNSA. The CDR3 DNA sequence: TGTGCCAGCAGCCCTGGACAGGGAGAGGGCTACACCTTC. Translating gives CASSPGQGEGYTF.

The V and J genes are TRBV30 and TRBJ2-7; unclear D gene. The V gene lost 0 bases and the J gene lost 4 bases, with 4 bases spanning the gap. Germline assignment: CDR1 GTSNPN and CDR2 SVGIG (reference sequence). The CDR3 totals 11 residues. The CDR3 nucleotides are TGTGCCTGGAGTGTGGCTTACGAGCAGTACTTC. It translates to CAWSVAYEQYF.

This clone is a singleton in its sample. The chain links TRBV7-3 to TRBJ2-3, with D maybe TRBD2 (5 bases). This CDR3 spans 14 amino acids. Germline values: CDR1 SGHTA, CDR2 FQGTGA. Trimming pared 5 bases from V and 3 bases from J, leaving 12 bases between. CDR3: CASSHYGVTDTQYF. The DNA for the CDR3 is TGTGCCAGCAGCCATTACGGGGTTACAGATACGCAGTATTTT.

V is TRBV7-8 and J is TRBJ2-5, with 9 positions matching TRBD1. V shed 5 bases and J 5 bases; nucleotides not matched to a gene: 12. This CDR3 region has 16 residues. Germline assignment: CDR1 SGHVS and CDR2 FQNEAQ. The CDR3 bases are TGTGCCAGCAGCCATAGGCCCCACAGGGGGCGGGAGACCCAGTACTTC. This sequence encodes CASSHRPHRGRETQYF.

On this clone itself: Compared with germline, one end of the junction differs, possibly owing to a read error. The rearrangement joins TRBV6-6 to TRBJ2-1, with 9 nucleotides matching TRBD2. Germline V lookup: CDR1 MNHNY, CDR2 SVGAGI (reference sequence). This CDR3 is built from 15 residues. The CDR3 DNA reads TGTGCCAGCAGGGACCTGGGACTAGCCCACAATGGGCAGTTCTTC. Protein product: CASRDLGLAHNGQFF.

The genes are TRBV9 and TRBJ2-3; D gene unclear. The V end lost 2 bases, the J end lost 4 bases, and 11 bases lay between the germline ends. The CDR3 sequence is 14 residues long. The V gene's germline CDR1 is SGDLS and CDR2 YYNGEE. The CDR3 region is CASSVGLAADTQYF. The CDR3 coding sequence is TGTGCCAGCAGCGTTGGGTTAGCTGCAGATACGCAGTATTTT.

This sequence joins TRBV6-6 and TRBJ2-6; 7 nucleotides line up with TRBD1. The CDR3 covers 16 residues. Germline-derived CDR1 and CDR2 are MNHNY and SVGAGI (reference sequence). The trim removed 5 bases at V and 2 bases at J, leaving 6 bases unmatched. The CDR3 protein is CASSHDRAPGANVLTF. The CDR3 DNA reads as TGTGCCAGCAGTCACGACAGGGCCCCTGGGGCCAACGTCCTGACTTTC.